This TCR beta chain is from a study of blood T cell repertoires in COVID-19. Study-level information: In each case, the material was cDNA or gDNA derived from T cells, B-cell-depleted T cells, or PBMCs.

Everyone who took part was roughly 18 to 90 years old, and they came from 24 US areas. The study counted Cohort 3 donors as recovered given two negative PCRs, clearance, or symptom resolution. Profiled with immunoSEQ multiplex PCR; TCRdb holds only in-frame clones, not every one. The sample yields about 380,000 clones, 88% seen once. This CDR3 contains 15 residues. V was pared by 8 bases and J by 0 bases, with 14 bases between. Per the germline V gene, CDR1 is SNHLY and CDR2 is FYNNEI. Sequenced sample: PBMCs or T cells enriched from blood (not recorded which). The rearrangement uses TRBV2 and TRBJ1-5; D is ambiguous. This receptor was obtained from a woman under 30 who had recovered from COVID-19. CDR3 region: CASSGSVYSNQPQHF. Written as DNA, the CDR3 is TGTGCCAGCTCGGGGTCTGTCTATAGCAATCAGCCCCAGCATTTT. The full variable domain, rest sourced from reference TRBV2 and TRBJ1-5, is EPEVTQTPSHQVTQMGQEVILRCVPISNHLYFYWYRQILGQKVEFLVSFYNNEISEKSEIFDDQFSVERPDGSNFTLKIRSTKLEDSAMYFCASSGSVYSNQPQHFGDGTRLSIL.